The clone carrying this TCR beta chain appeared a few times. TCRdb reanalysed the RT-PCR reads using MiXCR and keeps one entry per CDR3 protein. This sample yields some 200,000 distinct CDR3 sequences, of which around 41% are seen a single time; 33% belongs to the top ten. Trimming took off 5 bases at V and 9 bases at J, with 16 bases between the two ends. This CDR3 spans 13 amino acids. These data come from a study of patients and donors after allogeneic stem cell transplantation. The J gene is TRBJ1-1, the V gene TRBV12-3 or TRBV12-4; D ambiguous. Source material: blood, either unsorted or a sorted T cell fraction (not recorded which). The clonotype was recovered from a human donor who was either an allogeneic HSCT recipient or a stem cell or donor lymphocyte infusion donor (not recorded which). It is not recorded whose cells these are; they may come from a transplant donor. This CDR3 reads CASSTPPALKAFF. The CDR3 bases are TGTGCCAGCAGTACCCCTCCGGCTTTGAAAGCTTTCTTT.